The rows below give T cell receptor beta chains drawn from one sample of a study of T cells in Graves' hyperthyroidism and ophthalmopathy. TCRdb redid the calling of the multiplex PCR reads with MiXCR, one entry per CDR3 protein. The table lists 700,000 to 850,000 distinct CDR3 sequences, about a third of them singletons. The sequenced sample was blood. These receptors originate from a woman aged 40 to 49 with Graves' hyperthyroidism. CDR3s include the opening cysteine and the closing phenylalanine or tryptophan. D genes are given only for firm matches. The size field is filled for only some rows; it gives once, few, many or a size class.

J,D,size,V,DNA,CDR3
TRBJ2-6,TRBD2,.,TRBV7-2,TGTGCCAGCAGCTTCCGGACTAGCGGGAGAGTAGGTGGGGCCAACGTCCTGACTTTC,CASSFRTSGRVGGANVLTF
TRBJ2-5,.,many,TRBV29-1,TGCAGCGTTCTAGGCGCACAAGAGACCCAGTACTTC,CSVLGAQETQYF
TRBJ1-6,TRBD1,few,TRBV6-6,TGTGCCAGCAGTTACGGGGACAGGGGTAATCCCCCCCACTTT,CASSYGDRGNPPHF
TRBJ2-6,.,.,TRBV7-2,TGTGCCAGCAGCTTACGGGGAGCCTTAGGGGCCAACGTCCTGACTTTC,CASSLRGALGANVLTF
TRBJ2-7,.,few,TRBV28,TGTGCCAGCAGTTCCGGGCCATATGCCTACGAGCAGTACTTC,CASSSGPYAYEQYF
TRBJ2-5,TRBD2,few,TRBV19,TGTGCCAGTAGTATGACTAGCGGGGGGGCAGAGACCCAGTACTTC,CASSMTSGGAETQYF
TRBJ1-3,.,.,TRBV5-4,TGTGCCAGCAGCTCGGGGGGAGACACCATATATTTT,CASSSGGDTIYF
TRBJ2-7,TRBD2,few,TRBV7-2,TGTGCCAGCAGCCCCGCCCGGACTAGCGGGTACGAGCAGTACTTC,CASSPARTSGYEQYF
TRBJ1-4,.,many,TRBV4-3,TGCGCCAGCAGCCAAGGGGGGGTCGGCGAAAAACTGTTTTTT,CASSQGGVGEKLFF
TRBJ1-1,.,.,TRBV10-2,TGCGCCCTGCCCGAAGCAGCTGAAGCTTTCTTT,CALPEAAEAFF
TRBJ1-5,.,.,TRBV6-5,TGTGCCAGCACCGGACTCAAGGGGCAGCCCCAGCATTTT,CASTGLKGQPQHF
TRBJ1-1,.,.,TRBV15,TGTGCCGCCAGCAAAAGCGGGGGCACTGAAGCTTTCTTT,CAASKSGGTEAFF
TRBJ1-5,TRBD1,.,TRBV24-1,TGTGCCACCAGTGATCGACAGGGTGAGAATCAGCCCCAGCATTTT,CATSDRQGENQPQHF
TRBJ2-5,.,many,TRBV11-2,TGTGCCAGCAGCTTAGTGGGTCTTCAGCCTCGGGAGACCCAGTACTTC,CASSLVGLQPRETQYF
TRBJ2-7,.,.,TRBV7-2,TGTGCCAGCAGTTACCATGGACCCATCTACGAGCAGTACTTC,CASSYHGPIYEQYF
TRBJ1-5,.,.,TRBV10-3,TGTGCCATCAGTCCGGGCCCAGCAAACAATCAGCCCCAGCATTTT,CAISPGPANNQPQHF
TRBJ2-3,TRBD2,.,TRBV7-3,TGTGCCAGCAGCTTAGGTCCGGGACTAGCGAGCGATACGCAGTATTTT,CASSLGPGLASDTQYF
TRBJ2-7,.,many,TRBV29-1,TGCAGCGCCAGCCGAGGTTGGGACAAGTACTTC,CSASRGWDKYF
TRBJ1-1,.,many,TRBV10-3,TGTGCCACCACCCTACAGCTCATGAACACTGAAGCTTTCTTT,CATTLQLMNTEAFF
TRBJ2-5,.,many,TRBV7-2,TGTGCCAGCAGCTTCGGAGGGTCAGAGACCCAGTACTTC,CASSFGGSETQYF
TRBJ1-5,.,few,TRBV10-1,TGCGCCAGCAGTGACTCGACCGAGGATCAGCCCCAGCATTTT,CASSDSTEDQPQHF
TRBJ2-7,.,many,TRBV5-8,TGTGCCAGCAGAGGCCGAGACAGTTACGAGCAGTACTTC,CASRGRDSYEQYF
TRBJ1-5,.,few,TRBV6-5,TGTGCCAGCAGTTTATTTTATGCGCGGGGCCGGGGCAATCAGCCCCAGCATTTT,CASSLFYARGRGNQPQHF